These 12 T cell receptor beta chains were sequenced from one sample in a study of cytomegalovirus exposure and HLA in healthy donors. It was with 60 Vbeta and 13 Jbeta primers that the PCR ran. Sequenced by immunoSEQ multiplex PCR; TCRdb stores in-frame clones only, minus some. The data contain some 100,000 clones, 81% of them singletons. The specimen sequenced was PBMCs. Every receptor here comes from a girl aged 2-15 years in good health and CMV-seropositive.

CDR3 loop: CASSLGPGLGPESSYNEQFF. CDR3 DNA sequence: TGCGCCAGCAGCCTCGGACCGGGACTAGGCCCCGAGAGCTCCTACAATGAGCAGTTCTTC. The chain carries TRBV4-3 and TRBJ2-1; 8 bases agree with TRBD2. CDR3 size: 20 residues. Germline V gives CDR1 LGHNA, CDR2 YSLEER. The J segment lost 0 bases and the V segment lost 4 bases, leaving 17 bases of the junction unmatched.

V is TRBV30 and J is TRBJ2-7; 9 bases agree with TRBD1. J gave up 7 bases and V 4 bases, and 11 bases lay outside the gene matches. Germline CDR1 reads GTSNPN; CDR2 reads SVGIG (reference sequence). This CDR3 is built from 14 residues. The CDR3 DNA follows: TGTGCCTGGACTCCGGGACAGGGAGGAGAAGAGCAGTACTTC. It is translated as CAWTPGQGGEEQYF.

This chain links TRBV21-1 with TRBJ1-1; the table's D call, TRBD1, has no DNA check behind it. TRBV21-1 is marked as a pseudogene. The CDR3 contains 12 residues. CDR3 coding DNA: TGTGCCAGCAGCGCCCAGGGATCGGAAGCTTTCTTT. It specifies CASSAQGSEAFF.

The chain links TRBV27 to TRBJ2-3, with 9 bases fitting TRBD1. J lost 2 bases, V lost 2 bases, and 2 bases had no gene match. This CDR3 has 15 residues. Germline V gene data show CDR1 as MNHEY and CDR2 as SMNVEV (reference sequence). This CDR3 is CASSLRDRDTDTQYF. The CDR3 nucleotides read TGTGCCAGCAGTTTAAGGGACAGGGACACAGATACGCAGTATTTT.

This rearrangement joins TRBV30 to TRBJ1-2; D gene uncertain. The CDR3 runs to 11 residues. Trimming removed 2 bases at V and 3 bases at J, with 4 bases between. CDR1 GTSNPN and CDR2 SVGIG come from the germline V gene (reference sequence). In DNA, the CDR3 is TGTGCCTGGAGTACGGACTATGGCTACACCTTC. It specifies CAWSTDYGYTF.

As for this clone: Germline is not matched at one junction end, which may reflect a read error. The gene calls are TRBV7-7 and TRBJ2-1; D perhaps matches TRBD2 (5 bases). Germline-derived CDR1 and CDR2 are SSHAT and FNYEAQ (reference sequence). The CDR3 consists of 15 residues. CDR3: CASSEGSATYNEQFF. The DNA of the CDR3 is TGTGCTAGCAGCGAGGGCTCAGCTACATACAATGAGCAGTTCTTC.

The V gene is TRBV15, the J gene TRBJ1-1, with 7 nucleotides matching TRBD1. This CDR3 region has 15 residues. The V gene end was trimmed by 0 bases and the J gene end by 10 bases; junction bases not matched to a gene: 11. Germline lookup yields CDR1 LNHNV and CDR2 YYDKDF (reference sequence). Here the CDR3 reads CATSRDFGGGSGAFF. The CDR3 DNA follows: TGTGCCACCAGCAGAGATTTCGGAGGGGGCAGTGGAGCTTTCTTT.

The sample holds one count of this clone. The chain is built from TRBV6-4 and TRBJ2-5; D may be TRBD2 (5 bases). The V and J ends lost 8 bases and 4 bases respectively, with 20 bases between them. The CDR3 has 15 residues. The germline V gene has CDR1 MRHNA and CDR2 SNTAGT. The CDR3 reads CASLGPPGSGETQYF. The CDR3 DNA is TGTGCCAGCTTAGGCCCTCCGGGGTCGGGAGAGACCCAGTACTTC.

This chain joins TRBV27 and TRBJ1-1, with a tentative D call TRBD1 (5 bases). The CDR3 loop spans 14 amino acids. Germline CDR1 MNHEY, CDR2 SMNVEV (reference sequence). V lost 5 bases and J 1 base, leaving 11 bases between the germline ends. CDR3: CASSPRGGNTEAFF. As DNA, the CDR3 is TGTGCCAGCAGTCCGCGGGGGGGGAACACTGAAGCTTTCTTT.

The chain employs TRBV5-6 and TRBJ1-1, with D maybe TRBD1 (5 bases). Germline CDR1 and CDR2: SGHDT and YYEEEE. This CDR3 has 14 amino acids. Trimming stripped 2 bases from V and 3 bases from J, with 11 bases between. CDR3: CASSLAGYDTEAFF. CDR3 bases: TGTGCCAGCAGCTTAGCAGGGTATGACACTGAAGCTTTCTTT.

The chain carries TRBV6-5 and TRBJ2-1; D is possibly TRBD2 (5 bases). CDR1 is MNHEY, CDR2 SVGAGI, per germline. Deletions cut 1 base from V and 0 bases from J, with 7 bases between. The CDR3 totals 15 residues. CDR3 coding DNA: TGTGCCAGCAGTTACTTAGGGAGCTCCTACAATGAGCAGTTCTTC. Translation: CASSYLGSSYNEQFF.

The chain uses TRBV30 and TRBJ1-3; D perhaps matches TRBD1 (5 bases). The CDR3 is 16 amino acids. The germline V gene has CDR1 GTSNPN and CDR2 SVGIG (reference sequence). Trimming pared 4 bases from V and 0 bases from J, leaving 16 bases between. Written as DNA, the CDR3 is TGTGCCTGGATCTTTGGCGGGACGGTCTCTGGAAACACCATATATTTT. Its protein is CAWIFGGTVSGNTIYF.